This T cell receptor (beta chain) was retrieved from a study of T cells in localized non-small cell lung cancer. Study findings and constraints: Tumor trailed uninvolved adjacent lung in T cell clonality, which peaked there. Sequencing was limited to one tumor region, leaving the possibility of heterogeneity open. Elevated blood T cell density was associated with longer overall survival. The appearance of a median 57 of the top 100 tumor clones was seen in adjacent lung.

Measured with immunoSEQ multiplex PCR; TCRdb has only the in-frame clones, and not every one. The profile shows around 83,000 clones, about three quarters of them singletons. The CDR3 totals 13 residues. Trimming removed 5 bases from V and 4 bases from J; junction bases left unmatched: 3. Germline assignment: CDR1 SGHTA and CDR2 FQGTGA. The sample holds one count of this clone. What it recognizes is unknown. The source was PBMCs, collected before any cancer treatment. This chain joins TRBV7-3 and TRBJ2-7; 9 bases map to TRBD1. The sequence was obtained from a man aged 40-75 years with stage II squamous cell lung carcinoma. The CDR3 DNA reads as TGTGCCAGCAGCACCGGGACAGGGTACGAGCAGTACTTC. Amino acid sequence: CASSTGTGYEQYF.